The clone carrying this T cell receptor beta chain was counted a single time. The data were obtained in a study of T cells in Graves' hyperthyroidism and ophthalmopathy. Amplification yielded TCR beta CDR3 regions, with RNA transcripts as the source. The HTBI primer set drove a first-round RT-PCR of the TCR CDR3. TCRdb re-analysed the multiplex PCR reads in MiXCR, keeping a single row per CDR3 protein. Altogether 690,000 or so distinct CDR3 sequences are present, around 20% being singletons, with the ten largest covering around 17%. J was trimmed by 3 bases and V by 0 bases; bases with no gene match: 6. Germline V gene lookup returns CDR1 SGHTA and CDR2 FQGNSA. This CDR3 has 17 amino acids.

The chain employs TRBV7-2 and TRBJ2-2, with 8 bases that match TRBD1. The TCR comes from a woman aged 45-59 years with Graves' hyperthyroidism that later progressed to Graves' ophthalmopathy. The sequencing input was blood. The CDR3 region has the DNA TGTGCCAGCAGCTTAGCGACAGGGGTGAGGTACACCGGGGAGCTGTTTTTT. This gives the protein CASSLATGVRYTGELFF.